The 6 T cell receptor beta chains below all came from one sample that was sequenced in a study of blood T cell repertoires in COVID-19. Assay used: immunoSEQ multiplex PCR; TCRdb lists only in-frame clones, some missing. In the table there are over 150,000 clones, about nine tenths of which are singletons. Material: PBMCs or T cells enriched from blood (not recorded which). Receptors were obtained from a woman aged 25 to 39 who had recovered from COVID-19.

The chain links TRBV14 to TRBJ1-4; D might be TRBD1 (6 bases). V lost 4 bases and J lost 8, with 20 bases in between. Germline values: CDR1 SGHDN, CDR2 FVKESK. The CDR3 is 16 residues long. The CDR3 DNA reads TGTGCCAGCAGCCCACAGAGGGGGACCGACGTGGAAAAACTGTTTTTT. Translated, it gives CASSPQRGTDVEKLFF.

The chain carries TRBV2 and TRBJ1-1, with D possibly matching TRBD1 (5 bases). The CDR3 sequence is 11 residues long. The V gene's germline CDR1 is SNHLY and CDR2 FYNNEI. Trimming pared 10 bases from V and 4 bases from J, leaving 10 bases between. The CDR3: CATRGTTEAFF. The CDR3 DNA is TGTGCCACTCGGGGGACCACTGAAGCTTTCTTT. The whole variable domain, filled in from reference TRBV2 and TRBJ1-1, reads EPEVTQTPSHQVTQMGQEVILRCVPISNHLYFYWYRQILGQKVEFLVSFYNNEISEKSEIFDDQFSVERPDGSNFTLKIRSTKLEDSAMYFCATRGTTEAFFGQGTRLTVV.

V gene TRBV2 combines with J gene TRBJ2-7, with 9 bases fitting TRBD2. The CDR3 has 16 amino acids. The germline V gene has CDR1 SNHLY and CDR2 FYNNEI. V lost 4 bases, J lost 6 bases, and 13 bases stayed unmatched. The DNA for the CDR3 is TGTGCCAGCAGTGTCGGTTTGGCGGGGGGGCCGGGCGAGCAGTACTTC. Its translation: CASSVGLAGGPGEQYF.

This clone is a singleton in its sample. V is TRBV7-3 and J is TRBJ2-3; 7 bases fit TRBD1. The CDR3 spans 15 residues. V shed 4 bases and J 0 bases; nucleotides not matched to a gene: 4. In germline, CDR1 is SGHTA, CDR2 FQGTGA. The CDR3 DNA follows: TGTGCCAGCAGCTCAGGACAGGCTAGCACAGATACGCAGTATTTT. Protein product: CASSSGQASTDTQYF.

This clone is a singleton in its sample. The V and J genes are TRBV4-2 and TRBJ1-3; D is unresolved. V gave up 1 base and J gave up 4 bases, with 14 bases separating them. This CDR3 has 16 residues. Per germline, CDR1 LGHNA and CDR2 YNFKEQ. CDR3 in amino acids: CASSQVIQRFGNTIYF. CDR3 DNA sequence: TGTGCCAGCAGCCAAGTAATACAGAGATTCGGAAACACCATATATTTT.

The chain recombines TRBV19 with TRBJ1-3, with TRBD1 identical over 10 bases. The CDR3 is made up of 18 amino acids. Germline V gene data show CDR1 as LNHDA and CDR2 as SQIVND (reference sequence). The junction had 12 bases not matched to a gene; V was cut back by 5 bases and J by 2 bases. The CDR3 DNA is TGTGCCAGTAGTCATATTTGGGACAGGGGTAAAACTGGAAACACCATATATTTT. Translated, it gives CASSHIWDRGKTGNTIYF.